The next 31 T cell receptor beta chains were all read from a single sample in a study of long-term antiretroviral therapy in people with HIV. The assay used was immunoSEQ (version v3.0), run at survey level. Generated by immunoSEQ multiplex PCR, the TCRdb table keeps only in-frame clones and is missing some. The sample yields 15,000 to 20,000 clones, roughly 84% seen once. Sequenced material: unsorted PBMCs, taken 0.9 years after starting antiretroviral therapy. These receptors originate from a man aged 18 to 29 with HIV.

V and J are TRBV19 and TRBJ1-1; D call uncertain. CDR1 is LNHDA and CDR2 is SQIVND in the germline V gene (reference sequence). V was shortened by 4 bases and J by 10 bases, with 16 bases between the two germline ends. This CDR3 spans 13 amino acids. The CDR3 reads CASSTVSASGAFF. DNA of the CDR3: TGTGCCAGTAGTACCGTTTCAGCCTCTGGAGCTTTCTTT.

The V gene is TRBV6-1, the J gene TRBJ1-3, with 7 bases that match TRBD1. The CDR3 spans 17 residues. Germline V gene data show CDR1 as MNHNS and CDR2 as SASEGT. Trimming cost V 2 bases and J 0 bases; bases outside gene matches: 7. The CDR3 nucleotides are TGTGCCAGCAGTGAACTTATGGGACAGCTCTCTGGAAACACCATATATTTT. Amino acid sequence: CASSELMGQLSGNTIYF.

V usage is TRBV9 and J usage is TRBJ1-1; D is unclear. Trimming cost V 3 bases and J 4 bases, with 13 bases left between them. The germline gives CDR1 SGDLS, CDR2 YYNGEE. The CDR3 sequence is 14 residues long. This chain's CDR3 is CASSALPGSTEAFF. The CDR3 DNA sequence: TGTGCCAGCAGCGCCCTCCCGGGATCCACTGAAGCTTTCTTT. Together with reference TRBV9 and TRBJ1-1, the CDR3 gives the full variable domain: DSGVTQTPKHLITATGQRVTLRCSPRSGDLSVYWYQQSLDQGLQFLIQYYNGEERAKGNILERFSAQQFPDLHSELNLSSLELGDSALYFCASSALPGSTEAFFGQGTRLTVV.

CDR3 loop: CASGLQDRAVYTF. In DNA form, the CDR3 reads TGTGCCAGTGGGCTTCAGGACAGGGCGGTCTACACCTTC. The chain carries TRBV19 and TRBJ1-2, with 8 nucleotides matching TRBD1. Per the germline V gene, CDR1 is LNHDA and CDR2 is SQIVND (reference sequence). The CDR3 totals 13 residues. V dropped 8 bases and J dropped 10; count of bases not matched to a gene: 12.

The chain joins TRBV5-1 to TRBJ2-3; D possibly corresponds to TRBD2 (7 bases). The CDR3 spans 17 residues. Trimming took off 2 bases at V and 2 bases at J, with 18 bases between the two ends. Germline values: CDR1 SGHRS, CDR2 YFSETQ. CDR3 nucleotide sequence: TGCGCCAGCAGCTTTCCTTGGGGGGGCACTAACACAGATACGCAGTATTTT. As protein: CASSFPWGGTNTDTQYF.

The chain has TRBV9 and TRBJ2-7; D gene unclear. CDR3 length: 16 residues. V lost 0 bases to trimming and J lost 3 bases, with 16 bases between them. The germline CDR1 and CDR2 sequences are SGDLS and YYNGEE. CDR3 in amino acids: CASSVGGAGAVYEQYF. CDR3 sequence (DNA): TGTGCCAGCAGCGTAGGTGGTGCCGGAGCAGTCTACGAGCAGTACTTC.

This chain uses TRBV29-1 with TRBJ2-1; 7 bases are shared with TRBD1. The CDR3 totals 15 residues. Germline V lookup: CDR1 SQVTM, CDR2 ANQGSEA. With 6 bases clipped from V and 5 bases from J, the junction kept 13 bases outside the gene matches. In nucleotides, the CDR3 is TGCAGCGTCCTGGCCCGGGACAGAAGACACAATGAGCAGTTCTTC. Protein product: CSVLARDRRHNEQFF.

V is TRBV12-5 and J is TRBJ1-1; D gene ambiguous. V gave up 3 bases and J gave up 2 bases, with 7 bases separating them. Germline CDR1 LGHNT, CDR2 FRNRAP. CDR3 length equals 13 residues. CDR3 nucleotide sequence: TGTGCTAGTGGTTTAGAGGGAAACACTGAAGCTTTCTTT. Translating gives CASGLEGNTEAFF. Variable domain in full (rest from reference TRBV12-5 and TRBJ1-1): DARVTQTPRHKVTEMGQEVTMRCQPILGHNTVFWYRQTMMQGLELLAYFRNRAPLDDSGMPKDRFSAEMPDATLATLKIQPSEPRDSAVYFCASGLEGNTEAFFGQGTRLTVV.

This clone was seen once. The chain couples TRBV5-1 to TRBJ2-2; D gene ambiguous. The CDR3 sequence is 16 residues long. Germline V gene sequence: CDR1 SGHRS, CDR2 YFSETQ. The V and J ends lost 0 bases and 3 bases respectively, with 12 bases between them. The CDR3 loop reads CASSLAAKTDTGELFF. In DNA, the CDR3 is TGCGCCAGCAGCTTGGCAGCTAAGACCGACACCGGGGAGCTGTTTTTT.

The V call is TRBV7-9, the J call TRBJ1-1, with D possibly TRBD1 on 5 matching bases. Trimming took 6 bases from V and 2 from J, leaving 16 bases between them. The CDR3 covers 15 residues. From germline, CDR1 is SEHNR and CDR2 FQNEAQ (reference sequence). In DNA form, the CDR3 reads TGTGCCAGCAGTTGGGGGACTACAAGTAACACTGAAGCTTTCTTT. It encodes CASSWGTTSNTEAFF.

The chain couples TRBV5-1 to TRBJ2-3; 12 bases are shared with TRBD2. The CDR3 spans 17 residues. J gave up 5 bases and V 4 bases, and 11 bases lay outside the gene matches. Germline V gene lookup returns CDR1 SGHRS and CDR2 YFSETQ. The CDR3 nucleotides are TGCGCCAGCAGCCGGACTAGCGGGGACCCCCAAGGAGATACGCAGTATTTT. This codes for CASSRTSGDPQGDTQYF.

The chain uses TRBV9 and TRBJ1-5; D may be TRBD1 (6 bases). Trimming took 4 bases from V and 7 from J, leaving 18 bases between them. CDR1 is SGDLS, CDR2 YYNGEE, per germline. The CDR3 has 15 amino acids. The CDR3 bases are TGTGCCAGCAGCCCGGGACAATTTCCAGGCCAGCCCCAGCATTTT. It is translated as CASSPGQFPGQPQHF.

The chain uses TRBV4-1 and TRBJ1-2; 9 bases are shared with TRBD1. CDR1 and CDR2 (germline): MGHRA, YSYEKL. The V gene end was trimmed by 1 base and the J gene end by 2 bases; junction bases not matched to a gene: 2. This CDR3 spans 15 amino acids. CDR3 in amino acids: CASSQAGTGNYGYTF. The CDR3 nucleotides are TGCGCCAGCAGCCAAGCCGGGACAGGGAACTATGGCTACACCTTC.

In nucleotides, the CDR3 is TGTGCCAGCAGCCATAGGGAAGGACAGGGGGCGGCTTTGGCCACTGAAGCTTTCTTT. The encoded protein is CASSHREGQGAALATEAFF. The rearrangement joins TRBV14 to TRBJ1-1; 11 bases are a match to TRBD1. Germline CDR1 SGHDN, CDR2 FVKESK. V shed 3 bases, J shed 4 bases, and the junction held 16 bases outside the gene matches. The CDR3 runs to 19 residues. Full variable domain (outside the CDR3, taken from reference TRBV14 and TRBJ1-1): EAGVTQFPSHSVIEKGQTVTLRCDPISGHDNLYWYRRVMGKEIKFLLHFVKESKQDESGMPNNRFLAERTGGTYSTLKVQPAELEDSGVYFCASSHREGQGAALATEAFFGQGTRLTVV.

The chain uses TRBV6-6 and TRBJ1-4; D may be TRBD1 (6 bases). In germline, CDR1 is MNHNY, CDR2 SVGAGI (reference sequence). This CDR3 region has 14 residues. The V and J ends lost 6 bases and 3 bases respectively, with 11 bases between them. The DNA for the CDR3 is TGTGCCAGCAGCCCCCAGGGGCCTAATGAAAAACTGTTTTTT. As protein: CASSPQGPNEKLFF.

J is TRBJ2-6 and V is TRBV2; unclear D gene. Germline values: CDR1 SNHLY, CDR2 FYNNEI. CDR3 length equals 15 residues. Trimming removed 2 bases from V and 4 bases from J, with 9 bases in between. CDR3 nucleotide sequence: TGTGCCAGCAGTGAATACAGCTTCGGGGCCAACGTCCTGACTTTC. Its protein is CASSEYSFGANVLTF.

The chain has TRBV4-2 and TRBJ2-1; TRBD2 might be the D (6 bases). V was shortened by 1 base and J by 7 bases, with 8 bases between the two germline ends. Germline-derived CDR1 and CDR2 are LGHNA and YNFKEQ. CDR3 length equals 13 residues. The CDR3 DNA follows: TGTGCCAGCAGCCAAGGGGAGGCGAATGAGCAGTTCTTC. This gives the protein CASSQGEANEQFF.

The chain couples TRBV11-3 to TRBJ1-2, with 10 bases matching TRBD1. The CDR3 is 12 amino acids. After removal of 5 bases from V and 10 bases from J, the junction contained 4 bases not matched to a gene. Germline V gene data show CDR1 as SGHNT and CDR2 as YENEEA. The CDR3 loop is CASSQGQGLYTF. The CDR3 nucleotides are TGTGCCAGCAGCCAGGGACAGGGGCTCTACACCTTC.

V is TRBV7-3 and J is TRBJ2-3, with 9 positions matching TRBD2. The J segment lost 2 bases and the V segment lost 2 bases, leaving 5 bases of the junction unmatched. Per germline, CDR1 SGHTA and CDR2 FQGTGA. The length of the CDR3 is 16 residues. For the CDR3, the DNA is TGTGCCAGCAGCTTATTGGCGGGGGGGGCCACAGATACGCAGTATTTT. Its protein is CASSLLAGGATDTQYF.

In DNA form, the CDR3 reads TGTGCCAGCAGCTTAGCGGGGACCTACGAGCAGTACTTC. Residues: CASSLAGTYEQYF. The chain carries TRBV11-2 and TRBJ2-7; D is perhaps TRBD2 (5 bases). CDR3 length: 13 residues. The ends were cut back, 1 base at V and 2 bases at J, with 6 bases in the middle. Germline values: CDR1 SGHAT, CDR2 FQNNGV.

The V gene is TRBV28, the J gene TRBJ2-2; D gene ambiguous. Per the germline V gene, CDR1 is MDHEN and CDR2 is SYDVKM. The germline V and J ends were trimmed by 3 bases and 0 bases, with 2 bases remaining between them. This CDR3 is 13 amino acids long. The CDR3 nucleotides read TGTGCCAGCAGTTTCCCGAACACCGGGGAGCTGTTTTTT. Its protein product is CASSFPNTGELFF.

The rearrangement joins TRBV2 to TRBJ1-1, with TRBD1 as a possible D gene (6 bases). This CDR3 is 13 amino acids long. Germline CDR1 and CDR2: SNHLY and FYNNEI. Trimming took off 7 bases at V and 4 bases at J, with 13 bases between the two ends. CDR3 DNA sequence: TGTGCCAGCAAGGACAGTTTTGTCACTGAAGCTTTCTTT. Translating it yields CASKDSFVTEAFF.

The rearrangement links TRBV28 to TRBJ1-2, with 7 bases fitting TRBD1. This CDR3 is built from 13 residues. J was trimmed by 3 bases and V by 5 bases; bases with no gene match: 3. CDR1 and CDR2 (germline): MDHEN, SYDVKM. The CDR3 nucleotides read TGTGCCAGCAGTGTCACAGGGGACTATGGCTACACCTTC. Translating it yields CASSVTGDYGYTF.

The CDR3 DNA reads as TGTGCCAGTAGATTAGAAGGGCGGAACTATGGCTACACCTTC. Its translation: CASRLEGRNYGYTF. J is TRBJ1-2 and V is TRBV19; D uncertain. V dropped 6 bases and J dropped 2 bases, with 13 bases sitting between them. Germline CDR1 and CDR2: LNHDA and SQIVND (reference sequence). The CDR3 loop spans 14 amino acids.

This clone has only a few counts. V is TRBV10-3 and J is TRBJ1-6, with unresolved D. The germline V gene encodes CDR1 ENHRY and CDR2 SYGVKD. Trimming stripped 1 base from V and 5 bases from J, with 3 bases between. The CDR3 has 13 residues. CDR3 sequence reads: CAISEFDNSPLHF. The DNA of the CDR3 is TGTGCCATCAGTGAGTTTGATAATTCACCCCTCCACTTT.

The chain couples TRBV7-9 to TRBJ2-3; 11 nucleotides line up with TRBD2. In germline, CDR1 is SEHNR, CDR2 FQNEAQ (reference sequence). The J segment lost 5 bases and the V segment lost 3 bases, leaving 7 bases of the junction unmatched. The CDR3 is 16 amino acids. The CDR3 sequence is CASSFVAGGQGDTQYF. CDR3 DNA sequence: TGTGCCAGCAGCTTCGTAGCGGGGGGGCAAGGAGATACGCAGTATTTT.

The chain has TRBV5-1 and TRBJ2-1, with D perhaps matching TRBD2 (6 bases). CDR3 length: 14 residues. Germline CDR1 and CDR2: SGHRS and YFSETQ. V gave up 2 bases and J gave up 7 bases, with 13 bases separating them. Written as DNA, the CDR3 is TGCGCCAGCAGCTTAACAGCGGGCTGGAATGAGCAGTTCTTC. This translates into CASSLTAGWNEQFF.

This sequence joins TRBV6-1 and TRBJ2-7; 10 positions match TRBD1. The CDR3 is 16 amino acids. Germline CDR1 MNHNS, CDR2 SASEGT. V shed 4 bases and J 2 bases; nucleotides not matched to a gene: 8. Here the CDR3 reads CASSGPDRGRTYEQYV. As DNA, the CDR3 is TGTGCCAGCAGTGGACCGGACAGGGGGAGAACCTACGAGCAGTACGTC.

The CDR3 region is CASSYSGQGGETQYF. In DNA form, the CDR3 reads TGTGCCAGCAGTTACTCCGGACAGGGCGGAGAGACCCAGTACTTC. The chain couples TRBV6-5 to TRBJ2-5, with TRBD1 matching over 8 bases. Trimming took 0 bases from V and 4 from J; bases not matched to a gene: 4. This CDR3 is built from 15 residues. CDR1 MNHEY and CDR2 SVGAGI come from the germline V gene.

Note on this clone: The junction departs from the called germline gene at one end, perhaps through a read error. The chain uses TRBV20-1 and TRBJ1-6; D uncertain. Germline V gives CDR1 DFQATT, CDR2 SNEGSKA (reference sequence). This CDR3 comprises 11 residues. The CDR3, as DNA: TGCAGTGCTAGAGCGGAAAGGACCCTTTCTTTT. Protein: CSARAERTLSF.

The CDR3 protein is CASSLGSGNSYNEQFF. CDR3 bases: TGTGCCAGCAGCTTGGGGTCGGGGAATTCCTACAATGAGCAGTTCTTC. The V and J genes are TRBV5-4 and TRBJ2-1; maybe TRBD2 (5 bases). V dropped 0 bases and J dropped 1 base, with 11 bases sitting between them. This CDR3 spans 16 amino acids. Looked up from germline, CDR1 is SGHNT and CDR2 is YYREEE (reference sequence).